The following is a TCR beta chain sequence with its context. Its antigen is unknown. Treatment reported: approximately nine-day PBMC culture with coronavirus spike peptide pools or control peptides (ViraFEST assay). ViraFEST used peptide pools to expand antigen-specific T cells, then sequenced TCRs. These data originate in a study of vaccination and CD4 T cells after COVID-19. General study points: Reactive clonotype counts went from median approximately 20 after infection to roughly 41 after vaccination, nonsignificantly. The researchers studied relatively few convalescent patients and omitted early post-infection timepoints.

The CDR3 contains 15 residues. The germline V gene encodes CDR1 SGHAT and CDR2 FQDESV (reference sequence). Trimming took off 6 bases at V and 10 bases at J, with 19 bases between the two ends. The Oncomine TCR Beta short-read assay sequenced DNA from cultured CD4+ T cells. One entry per CDR3 protein results from TCRdb running MiXCR on the PCR reads. The table has about 20,000 distinct CDR3 sequences, under 65% seen once. The sequences come from CD4+ T cells from blood, cultured in vitro, collected after SARS-CoV-2 vaccination. J is TRBJ1-6 and V is TRBV11-1; D not resolved. This TCR was recovered from a human donor who had recovered from COVID-19. CDR3 sequence: CASSRWAAGASPLHF. CDR3 coding DNA: TGTGCCAGCAGTCGATGGGCAGCGGGCGCCTCACCCCTCCACTTT. Filled out from reference TRBV11-1 and TRBJ1-6, the complete variable domain reads EAEVAQSPRYKITEKSQAVAFWCDPISGHATLYWYRQILGQGPELLVQFQDESVVDDSQLPKDRFSAERLKGVDSTLKIQPAELGDSAMYLCASSRWAAGASPLHFGNGTRLTVT.